This T cell receptor beta chain was profiled in a study of blood T cell repertoires in COVID-19. In the study overall: The cDNA or gDNA used as material had been derived from T cells, B-cell-depleted T cells, or PBMCs.

Enrolled through a virtual design, the participants were between roughly 18 and 90 years of age and came from under 25 US areas. Exposed enrollees encountered a COVID-19 case at some point within 2 weeks before study entry. V was shortened by 1 base and J by 5 bases, with 18 bases between the two germline ends. Germline CDR1 and CDR2: SGHRS and YFSETQ. The CDR3 has 17 residues. Profiling relied on immunoSEQ multiplex PCR, and the TCRdb table lists in-frame clones only, not all of them. The repertoire holds about 240,000 clones, with about four fifths as singletons. This chain connects TRBV5-1 to TRBJ1-4; possibly TRBD1 for D (5 bases). Material for sequencing was PBMCs or T cells enriched from blood (not recorded which). The receptor comes from a woman in her 40s who had been exposed to COVID-19. Written as DNA, the CDR3 is TGCGCCAGCAGCTTGTCACTACCGGGACTGCAAAATGAAAAACTGTTTTTT. As protein: CASSLSLPGLQNEKLFF. The entire variable domain, with the rest obtained from reference TRBV5-1 and TRBJ1-4, is as follows: KAGVTQTPRYLIKTRGQQVTLSCSPISGHRSVSWYQQTPGQGLQFLFEYFSETQRNKGNFPGRFSGRQFSNSRSEMNVSTLELGDSALYLCASSLSLPGLQNEKLFFGSGTQLSVL.